A selection of T cell receptor beta chains follows, all from one sample in a study of vaccination effects on CD4 cells after COVID-19. Clones were sequenced by immunoSEQ multiplex PCR, and TCRdb holds only the in-frame ones, with some missing. Of over 65,000 clones detected, 75% to 80% appear once; the ten largest clones hold about 2%. These TCRs' antigens remain unknown. This material consisted of CD4+ T cells from PBMCs cultured without peptide, taken before COVID-19 vaccination. The receptors derive from a human donor who received a COVID-19 vaccine. Each CDR3 is given with its conserved first and last residue. A D gene is named only where the DNA matches it firmly. Clone size is given for some rows only: seen once, a few or many times, or a class if the clone is expanded.

clone_size	v_call	j_call	d_call	cdr3_nt	cdr3_aa
.	TRBV27	TRBJ2-6	.	TGTGCCAGCAGTTTATTAGGCGCCGGGGCCAACGTCCTGACTTTC	CASSLLGAGANVLTF
few	TRBV5-6	TRBJ1-2	.	TGTGCCAGCAGCCAGTTTTTGGCGGTGGACTATGGCTACACCTTC	CASSQFLAVDYGYTF
.	TRBV3-1/TRBV3-2	TRBJ1-2	.	TGTGCCAGCAGCCGCACCCAGACGGGCCAGCTTAACTATGGCTACACCTTC	CASSRTQTGQLNYGYTF
.	TRBV14	TRBJ2-2	TRBD2	TGTGCCAGCAGCCGCAGACTAGCGGTGAACACCGGGGAGCTGTTTTTT	CASSRRLAVNTGELFF
.	TRBV10-2	TRBJ1-4	.	TGCGCCAGCAGGTTTGAAAAACTGTTTTTT	CASRFEKLFF
once	TRBV5-1	TRBJ1-4	TRBD1	TGCGCCAGCAGCTATCAGGGGGCCCCAGGCTTTAATGAAAAACTGTTTTTT	CASSYQGAPGFNEKLFF
.	TRBV7-2	TRBJ2-5	.	TGTGCCAGCAGCTTGATGACCCCTCAAGAGACCCAGTACTTC	CASSLMTPQETQYF
few	TRBV5-4	TRBJ1-3	TRBD1	TGTGCCAGCAGCAAGCGTGACAGGGACTCTGGAAACACCATATATTTT	CASSKRDRDSGNTIYF
.	TRBV2	TRBJ2-5	TRBD2	TGTGCCAGCTTGGTAGAGACTAGCGGGAAGACCCAGTACTTC	CASLVETSGKTQYF
once	TRBV5-1	TRBJ1-2	TRBD1	TGCGCCAGCAGCGTTCAGACAGGGGAAGATGGCTACACCTTC	CASSVQTGEDGYTF
once	TRBV24-1	TRBJ2-3	TRBD2	TGTGCCACCAGTGATCCCGGACTAGCGGGGGGGCCTCGAGACAACACAGATACGCAGTATTTT	CATSDPGLAGGPRDNTDTQYF
.	TRBV24-1	TRBJ1-1	TRBD1	TGTGCCACCGCACCCACAGGGGCGAACACTGAAGCTTTCTTT	CATAPTGANTEAFF
.	TRBV19	TRBJ2-5	.	TGTGCCAGTAGTATGAATTTAGAGACCCAGTACTTC	CASSMNLETQYF
.	TRBV11-2	TRBJ2-5	TRBD1	TGTGCCAGCAGCGGAAGGACAGGGCTAGAGACCCAGTACTTC	CASSGRTGLETQYF
.	TRBV7-9	TRBJ1-2	.	TGTGCCAGCACCTTACTGTCGGGGATCTATGGCTACACCTTC	CASTLLSGIYGYTF
.	TRBV7-3	TRBJ2-5	.	TGTGCCAGCAGCTTTGGGGTATCGGAGACCCAGTACTTC	CASSFGVSETQYF
.	TRBV18	TRBJ1-1	TRBD1	TGTGCCAGCTCACCATTTACAGGGGTGGAGGCGTACACTGAAGCTTTCTTT	CASSPFTGVEAYTEAFF
.	TRBV7-9	TRBJ2-3	TRBD2	TGTGCCAGCAGCTCCGGACTAGCGGGGGGGCGGGTGGATACGCAGTATTTT	CASSSGLAGGRVDTQYF
.	TRBV9	TRBJ2-5	TRBD2	TGTGCCAGCAGTCCGATCAGTCGGGGGGGAGAAGAGACCCAGTACTTC	CASSPISRGGEETQYF
once	TRBV5-1	TRBJ2-5	.	TGCGCCAGCAATGAATTAGGGGCCCAAGAGACCCAGTACTTC	CASNELGAQETQYF